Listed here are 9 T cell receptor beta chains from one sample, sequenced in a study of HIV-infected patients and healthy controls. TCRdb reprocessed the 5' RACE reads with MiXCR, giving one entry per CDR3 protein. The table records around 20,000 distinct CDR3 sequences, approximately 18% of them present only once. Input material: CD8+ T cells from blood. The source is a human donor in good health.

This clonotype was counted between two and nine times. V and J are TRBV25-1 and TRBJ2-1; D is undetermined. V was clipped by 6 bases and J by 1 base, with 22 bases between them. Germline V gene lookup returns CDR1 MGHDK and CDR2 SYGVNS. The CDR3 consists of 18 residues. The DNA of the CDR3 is TGTGCCAGCAGAAAATCTGGGCCCCAGGAATGGTCCTACAATGAGCAGTTCTTC. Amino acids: CASRKSGPQEWSYNEQFF. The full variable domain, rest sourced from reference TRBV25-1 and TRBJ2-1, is EADIYQTPRYLVIGTGKKITLECSQTMGHDKMYWYQQDPGMELHLIHYSYGVNSTEKGDLSSESTVSRIRTEHFPLTLESARPSHTSQYLCASRKSGPQEWSYNEQFFGPGTRLTVL.

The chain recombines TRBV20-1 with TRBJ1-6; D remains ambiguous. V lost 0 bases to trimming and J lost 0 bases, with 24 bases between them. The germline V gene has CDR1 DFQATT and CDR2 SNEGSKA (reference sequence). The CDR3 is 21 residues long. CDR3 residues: CSARDTSPRQPLSSYNSPLHF. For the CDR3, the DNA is TGCAGTGCTAGAGATACCTCACCTAGACAACCCCTGAGCTCCTATAATTCACCCCTCCACTTT.

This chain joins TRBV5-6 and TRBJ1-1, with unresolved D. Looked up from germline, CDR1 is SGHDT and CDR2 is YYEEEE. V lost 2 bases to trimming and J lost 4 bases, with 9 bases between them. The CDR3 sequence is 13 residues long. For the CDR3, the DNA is TGTGCCAGCAGCTTTTACCCAAGCACTGAAGCTTTCTTT. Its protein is CASSFYPSTEAFF. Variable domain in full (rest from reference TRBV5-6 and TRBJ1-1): DAGVTQSPTHLIKTRGQQVTLRCSPKSGHDTVSWYQQALGQGPQFIFQYYEEEERQRGNFPDRFSGHQFPNYSSELNVNALLLGDSALYLCASSFYPSTEAFFGQGTRLTVV.

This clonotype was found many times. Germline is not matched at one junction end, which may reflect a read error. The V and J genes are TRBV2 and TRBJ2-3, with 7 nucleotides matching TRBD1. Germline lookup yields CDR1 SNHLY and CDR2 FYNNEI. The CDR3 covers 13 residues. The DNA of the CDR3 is TGTGCCAGCAGGGAAGGGGGCGCAGATACGCAGTATTTT. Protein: CASREGGADTQYF.

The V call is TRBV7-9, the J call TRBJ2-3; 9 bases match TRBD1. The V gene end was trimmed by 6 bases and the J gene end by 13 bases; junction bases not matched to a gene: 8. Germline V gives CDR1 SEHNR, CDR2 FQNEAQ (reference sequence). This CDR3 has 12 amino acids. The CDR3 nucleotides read TGTGCCAGCAGGCCCGACCGGGACAGGGAGTATTTT. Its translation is CASRPDRDREYF.

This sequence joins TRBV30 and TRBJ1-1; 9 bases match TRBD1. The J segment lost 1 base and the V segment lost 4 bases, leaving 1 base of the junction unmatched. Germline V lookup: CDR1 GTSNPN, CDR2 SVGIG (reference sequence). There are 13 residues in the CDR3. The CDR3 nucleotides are TGTGCCTGGAAGGACAGGGGGAACACTGAAGCTTTCTTT. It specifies CAWKDRGNTEAFF.

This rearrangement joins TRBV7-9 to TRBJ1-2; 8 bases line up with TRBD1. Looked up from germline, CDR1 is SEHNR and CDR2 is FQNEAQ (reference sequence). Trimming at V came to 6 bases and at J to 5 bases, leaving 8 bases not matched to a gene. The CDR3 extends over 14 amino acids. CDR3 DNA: TGTGCCAGCAGTCCGGACAGGGAGGTGTATGGCTACACCTTC. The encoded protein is CASSPDREVYGYTF.

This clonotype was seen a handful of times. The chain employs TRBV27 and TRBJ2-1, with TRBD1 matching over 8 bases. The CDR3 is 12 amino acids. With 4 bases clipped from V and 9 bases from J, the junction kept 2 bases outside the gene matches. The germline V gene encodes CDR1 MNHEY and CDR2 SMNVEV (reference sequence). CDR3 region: CASSSGGLEQFF. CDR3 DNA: TGTGCCAGCAGTTCAGGGGGCCTTGAGCAGTTCTTC.

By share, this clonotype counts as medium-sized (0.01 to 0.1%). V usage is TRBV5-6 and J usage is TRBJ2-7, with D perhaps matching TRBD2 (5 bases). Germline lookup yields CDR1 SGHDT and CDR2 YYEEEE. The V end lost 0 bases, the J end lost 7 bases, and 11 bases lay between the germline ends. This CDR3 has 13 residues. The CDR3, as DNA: TGTGCCAGCAGCTTGGGACCGGCGGGTGAGCAGTACTTC. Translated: CASSLGPAGEQYF.